Included here is one T cell receptor (beta chain) sequence, with context. The antigen is undetermined. This sample was included in a study of cytomegalovirus exposure and HLA in healthy donors. General study findings and limits: Being indistinguishable, some V segments were excluded, TRBV6-2 and TRBV6-3 among them. Several of the most significant clusters appeared, in a later analysis, to be linked to common viral pathogens. Most CMV-associated TCR beta chains appeared HLA-restricted in a later analysis. Researchers catalogued roughly 150 TCR beta chains as cytomegalovirus-associated.

The PCR used 60 Vbeta and 13 Jbeta primers. This table comes from immunoSEQ multiplex PCR, and its TCRdb copy is limited to in-frame clones, with some not included. The data contain about 120,000 clones, about 76% of them singletons. The CDR3 runs 16 residues. Germline lookup yields CDR1 SGHDT and CDR2 YYEEEE. The junction had 10 bases not matched to a gene; V was cut back by 4 bases and J by 7 bases. The sequence came from a woman aged 35 to 49 in good health and CMV-seronegative. The sample consisted of PBMCs. The chain carries TRBV5-6 and TRBJ2-1; the match to TRBD1 covers 11 bases. The CDR3 bases are TGTGCCAGCAGCCCCTTCGGACAGGGGGCTTCTAATGAGCAGTTCTTC. Its protein is CASSPFGQGASNEQFF. Using reference TRBV5-6 and TRBJ2-1 for the parts outside the CDR3, the full variable domain is DAGVTQSPTHLIKTRGQQVTLRCSPKSGHDTVSWYQQALGQGPQFIFQYYEEEERQRGNFPDRFSGHQFPNYSSELNVNALLLGDSALYLCASSPFGQGASNEQFFGPGTRLTVL.